The 9 T cell receptor beta chains in this list originate from one sample, sequenced in a study of blood T cell repertoires in COVID-19. Produced via immunoSEQ multiplex PCR; TCRdb's table is partial and in-frame only. Found here are about 180,000 clones, about 88% of them singletons; the top ten hold less than 3.5%. The specimen was peripheral blood. The receptors shown here come from a young woman with active or convalescent COVID-19.

J is TRBJ1-1 and V is TRBV9, with D perhaps matching TRBD1 (5 bases). The V gene's germline CDR1 is SGDLS and CDR2 YYNGEE. Deletions cut 0 bases from V and 8 bases from J, with 8 bases between. This CDR3 spans 12 amino acids. CDR3 residues: CASSVGQNEAFF. CDR3 DNA: TGTGCCAGCAGCGTAGGACAGAACGAAGCTTTCTTT.

The J gene is TRBJ2-2, the V gene TRBV4-1; 8 bases agree with TRBD2. Per the germline V gene, CDR1 is MGHRA and CDR2 is YSYEKL. There are 16 residues in the CDR3. Germline trimming cut 5 bases from V and 6 bases from J; bases unmatched to any gene: 11. The CDR3 region has the DNA TGCGCCAGCAGCGGAGCCCCTCGGGGGGGATCCGGGGAGCTGTTTTTT. This codes for CASSGAPRGGSGELFF.

This chain links TRBV7-9 with TRBJ2-1; possible D gene TRBD1, 5 bases. CDR1 is SEHNR, CDR2 FQNEAQ, per germline (reference sequence). The CDR3 runs 13 residues. The germline V and J ends were trimmed by 4 bases and 7 bases, with 11 bases remaining between them. CDR3 in DNA: TGTGCCAGCAGCTCAAACCCAGGGAATGAGCAGTTCTTC. Its translation: CASSSNPGNEQFF.

This clone has a handful of counts. Other nucleotide sequences from this sample produce the same CDR3. This chain links TRBV4-2 with TRBJ2-2; 12 nucleotides line up with TRBD2. The CDR3 length is 16 residues. J gave up 7 bases and V 4 bases, and 7 bases lay outside the gene matches. Germline values: CDR1 LGHNA, CDR2 YNFKEQ. CDR3 residues: CASSPRLAGALGELFF. The CDR3 nucleotides are TGTGCCAGCAGCCCCAGACTAGCGGGAGCTCTCGGGGAGCTGTTTTTT.

This clone was recorded once. The chain recombines TRBV6-5 with TRBJ2-3; D gene unclear. V lost 2 bases to trimming and J lost 4 bases, with 10 bases between them. There are 14 residues in the CDR3. Germline V CDR1 and CDR2: MNHEY, SVGAGI. DNA of the CDR3: TGTGCCAGCAGTTACGGGCCATCGTCAGATACGCAGTATTTT. Translation gives CASSYGPSSDTQYF.

The V and J genes are TRBV5-1 and TRBJ2-5; 9 bases line up with TRBD2. The V gene's germline CDR1 is SGHRS and CDR2 YFSETQ. This CDR3 is 16 amino acids long. With V trimmed by 0 bases and J by 2 bases, 5 bases remained unmatched. CDR3 nucleotides: TGCGCCAGCAGCTTGGCAGCTAGCGGGAATCAAGAGACCCAGTACTTC. As protein: CASSLAASGNQETQYF. Filled out from reference TRBV5-1 and TRBJ2-5, the complete variable domain reads KAGVTQTPRYLIKTRGQQVTLSCSPISGHRSVSWYQQTPGQGLQFLFEYFSETQRNKGNFPGRFSGRQFSNSRSEMNVSTLELGDSALYLCASSLAASGNQETQYFGPGTRLLVL.

V is TRBV5-6 and J is TRBJ2-7; tentatively, D is TRBD2 (6 bases). The CDR3 length is 13 residues. V was clipped by 4 bases and J by 1 base, with 9 bases between them. In germline, CDR1 is SGHDT, CDR2 YYEEEE. CDR3 in DNA: TGTGCCAGCAGCGGCGGGGTTTCCTACGAGCAGTACTTC. Protein sequence: CASSGGVSYEQYF.

This chain links TRBV27 with TRBJ2-1; 8 nucleotides match TRBD2. The CDR3 runs to 15 residues. Germline V gene data show CDR1 as MNHEY and CDR2 as SMNVEV (reference sequence). After removal of 2 bases from V and 5 bases from J, the junction contained 5 bases not matched to a gene. CDR3 bases: TGTGCCAGCAGTTTAGCGGGGGGCCTGGACAATGAGCAGTTCTTC. Its translation is CASSLAGGLDNEQFF.

The rearrangement uses TRBV5-1 and TRBJ1-2; no firm D call. The length of the CDR3 is 14 residues. The V gene's germline CDR1 is SGHRS and CDR2 YFSETQ. V lost 3 bases, J lost 4 bases, and 13 bases lay in between. The CDR3 DNA reads TGCGCCAGCAGCTATAGCATGGGAGGCTATGGCTACACCTTC. Its protein product is CASSYSMGGYGYTF.